The TCR beta chain described here comes from a study of blood T cell repertoires in COVID-19. Study-wide background: Samples of COVID-19 (acute and convalescent) were obtained from the United States, Italy and Spain.

This clone was recorded only once. As processed by the authors: From reference gene primer amplification, estimates of nucleated cell counts were derived. Sequencing used immunoSEQ multiplex PCR; TCRdb keeps in-frame clones, though not all of them. Clone size and V and J calls were adopted from that table, with D and trimming inferred from the DNA. The data show 90,000 to 100,000 clones, with around 85% seen just once and roughly an eighth held by the top ten. V was cut by 3 bases and J by 9 bases, with 22 bases left in between. CDR3 length: 15 residues. The germline V gene has CDR1 SGHTS and CDR2 YDEGEE.

The chain recombines TRBV5-8 with TRBJ2-7; D ambiguous. The origin of this receptor is a human donor in a cohort sampled during active COVID-19. The material sequenced was peripheral blood. Here the CDR3 reads CASSSARQNGPGQYF. CDR3 coding DNA: TGTGCCAGCAGCTCGGCAAGGCAGAATGGGCCCGGGCAGTACTTC.